The 18 T cell receptor beta chains below come from one sample, sequenced in a study of T cells in localized non-small cell lung cancer (dated by TCRdb to about 2020). The method behind the library was the immunoSEQ multiplex PCR assay. TCRdb took this table from immuneACCESS and kept in-frame rearrangements with V and J called. Such tables lack part of the clones; where checked against another copy, unresolved V genes explain under half of the gap, and the rest is unexplained. This sample comprises 20,000 to 25,000 clones, around 88% of them detected only once. The ten most abundant clones make up 9.4% of the sample. Here the sequenced sample was peripheral blood mononuclear cells, taken before any cancer treatment. The receptors stem from a woman aged 40-70 years with stage III lung adenocarcinoma.

This chain links TRBV5-6 with TRBJ1-1; D gene unclear. Germline CDR1 reads SGHDT; CDR2 reads YYEEEE. V was trimmed by 3 bases and J by 1 base, leaving 7 bases between them. This CDR3 is built from 13 residues. The CDR3 region has the DNA TGTGCCAGCAGCTCTGCCCCGAACACTGAAGCTTTCTTT. Amino acids: CASSSAPNTEAFF.

This clone appeared a few times. The V call is TRBV7-6, the J call TRBJ1-5; D not certain. With 1 base removed from V and 7 bases from J, the gap between germline ends came to 5 bases. Per germline, CDR1 SGHVS and CDR2 FNYEAQ. The CDR3 is 12 amino acids. CDR3 region: CASSLGGQPQHF. The CDR3 nucleotides are TGTGCCAGCAGCTTAGGGGGACAGCCCCAGCATTTT.

This chain connects TRBV4-1 to TRBJ1-2; 7 bases fit TRBD1. From germline, CDR1 is MGHRA and CDR2 YSYEKL. The CDR3 sequence is 16 residues long. V was clipped by 0 bases and J by 4 bases; unmatched bases: 8. The CDR3 reads CASSQEDRAGGYGYTF. As DNA, the CDR3 is TGCGCCAGCAGCCAAGAAGATCGGGCAGGGGGCTATGGCTACACCTTC.

The V call is TRBV2, the J call TRBJ2-1; D uncertain. Germline V gene data show CDR1 as SNHLY and CDR2 as FYNNEI. The V gene lost 4 bases and the J gene lost 3 bases, with 13 bases spanning the gap. The CDR3 is 15 amino acids. The CDR3 DNA follows: TGTGCCAGCAGTGTACACTTGTCCAACTACAATGAGCAGTTCTTC. Residues: CASSVHLSNYNEQFF.

By frequency in the sample, this clone is medium-sized (0.01 to 0.1%). The chain joins TRBV6-6 to TRBJ1-2; 7 nucleotides match TRBD1. This CDR3 has 15 amino acids. The V gene's germline CDR1 is MNHNY and CDR2 SVGAGI (reference sequence). V shed 0 bases, J shed 3 bases, and the junction held 4 bases outside the gene matches. CDR3 coding DNA: TGTGCCAGCAGTTACTCGCCAGGGGGGGACTATGGCTACACCTTC. It encodes CASSYSPGGDYGYTF.

This rearrangement joins TRBV7-6 to TRBJ2-2; 11 bases align to TRBD2. Germline values: CDR1 SGHVS, CDR2 FNYEAQ. Unmatched junction bases numbered 7, after V lost 5 bases and J lost 5 bases. This CDR3 region has 16 residues. The CDR3 DNA follows: TGTGCCAGCAGCACTACTAGCGGGAGAGGTACCGGGGAGCTGTTTTTT. Its translation: CASSTTSGRGTGELFF.

J is TRBJ1-3 and V is TRBV19; D perhaps matches TRBD1 (6 bases). The V end lost 5 bases, the J end lost 1 base, and 15 bases lay between the germline ends. CDR3 length: 16 amino acids. The germline gives CDR1 LNHDA, CDR2 SQIVND (reference sequence). The CDR3 coding sequence is TGTGCCAGTAGTGGCGGCACAGGGTGGTCTGGAAACACCATATATTTT. Amino acid sequence: CASSGGTGWSGNTIYF.

The CDR3 loop is CASSPELLQGSVSGANVLTF. CDR3 DNA sequence: TGCGCCAGCAGCCCGGAACTACTACAGGGTTCTGTGTCTGGGGCCAACGTCCTGACTTTC. The J gene is TRBJ2-6, the V gene TRBV4-3, with D possibly matching TRBD1 (6 bases). In germline, CDR1 is LGHNA, CDR2 YSLEER. V was cut by 4 bases and J by 1 base, with 23 bases left in between. The CDR3 has 20 amino acids.

The V call is TRBV19, the J call TRBJ2-5; tentative D call: TRBD1 (5 bases). The germline V and J ends were trimmed by 1 base and 5 bases, with 14 bases remaining between them. Germline CDR1 LNHDA, CDR2 SQIVND (reference sequence). CDR3 length: 15 amino acids. DNA of the CDR3: TGTGCCAGTAGTATAGGGGGCAGGGTTGTCGAGACCCAGTACTTC. Its protein is CASSIGGRVVETQYF.

The chain recombines TRBV5-8 with TRBJ2-7, with D possibly TRBD1 on 7 matching bases. V lost 4 bases, J lost 3 bases, and 14 bases lay in between. Germline V CDR1 and CDR2: SGHTS, YDEGEE. There are 14 residues in the CDR3. The DNA of the CDR3 is TGTGCCAGCAGCGCGGGGACAGTTCTCTACGAGCAGTACTTC. This codes for CASSAGTVLYEQYF.

The sample holds one count of this clone. V usage is TRBV9 and J usage is TRBJ1-2; 8 bases fit TRBD1. V was clipped by 0 bases and J by 4 bases; unmatched bases: 2. CDR1 and CDR2 (germline): SGDLS, YYNGEE. This CDR3 contains 14 residues. This CDR3 is CASSVAQGVYGYTF. CDR3 nucleotides: TGTGCCAGCAGCGTAGCACAGGGGGTCTATGGCTACACCTTC.

This clone was detected only once. The chain joins TRBV19 to TRBJ1-4; TRBD1 agrees at 7 bases. Germline V lookup: CDR1 LNHDA, CDR2 SQIVND (reference sequence). The CDR3 length is 16 residues. V lost 6 bases to trimming and J lost 10 bases; unmatched junction nucleotides: 17. The CDR3 bases are TGTGCCAGTAGCCTCGGGACAGACCATACCTTCATAAAACTGTTTTTT. It codes for CASSLGTDHTFIKLFF.

The CDR3 DNA sequence: TGTGCCAGCAGCTTAGCGGACTCGGTTCATGGCTACACCTTC. It codes for CASSLADSVHGYTF. The rearrangement uses TRBV7-9 and TRBJ1-2; D is unresolved. Trimming took 0 bases from V and 6 from J, leaving 11 bases between them. Germline loops: CDR1 SEHNR, CDR2 FQNEAQ (reference sequence). The CDR3 covers 14 residues.

The V and J genes are TRBV7-9 and TRBJ2-1; TRBD1 aligns across 7 bases. The length of the CDR3 is 17 residues. Losses at the gene ends were 1 base for V and 1 base for J; bases not matched to a gene: 7. In germline, CDR1 is SEHNR, CDR2 FQNEAQ (reference sequence). The CDR3 bases are TGTGCCAGCAGCTTAGGCCAGACAGGGAGATCCTACAATGAGCAGTTCTTC. Translated, it gives CASSLGQTGRSYNEQFF.

The V call is TRBV7-2, the J call TRBJ2-5, with D hard to call. The CDR3 extends over 14 amino acids. Germline CDR1 SGHTA, CDR2 FQGNSA. Trimming took 1 base from V and 5 from J, leaving 11 bases between them. This CDR3 is CASSLDWASETQYF. As DNA, the CDR3 is TGTGCCAGCAGCTTAGACTGGGCGTCTGAGACCCAGTACTTC. Full variable domain (rest looked up from reference TRBV7-2 and TRBJ2-5): GAGVSQSPSNKVTEKGKDVELRCDPISGHTALYWYRQSLGQGLEFLIYFQGNSAPDKSGLPSDRFSAERTGGSVSTLTIQRTQQEDSAVYLCASSLDWASETQYFGPGTRLLVL.

The chain combines TRBV30 with TRBJ1-3, with D unresolved. The germline V gene has CDR1 GTSNPN and CDR2 SVGIG (reference sequence). The CDR3 is 12 residues long. Trimming stripped 7 bases from V and 3 bases from J, with 10 bases between. CDR3 residues: CAYGSGGNTIYF. The CDR3 nucleotides are TGTGCCTACGGGTCAGGTGGAAACACCATATATTTT.

The chain carries TRBV5-5 and TRBJ1-1; D perhaps matches TRBD1 (5 bases). V lost 3 bases to trimming and J lost 11 bases, with 20 bases between them. CDR1 and CDR2 (germline): SGHKS, YYEKEE (reference sequence). The CDR3 extends over 14 amino acids. The DNA of the CDR3 is TGTGCCAGCAGCTCTACCCGTGGGGGGATCGGGGCTTTCTTT. Translating it yields CASSSTRGGIGAFF. The full variable domain, in which reference TRBV5-5 and TRBJ1-1 provide the parts outside the CDR3, is DAGVTQSPTHLIKTRGQQVTLRCSPISGHKSVSWYQQVLGQGPQFIFQYYEKEERGRGNFPDRFSARQFPNYSSELNVNALLLGDSALYLCASSSTRGGIGAFFGQGTRLTVV.

This rearrangement joins TRBV19 to TRBJ2-1; 11 positions match TRBD2. CDR1 and CDR2 from the germline V gene are LNHDA and SQIVND (reference sequence). Trimming removed 7 bases from V and 5 bases from J; junction bases left unmatched: 13. The CDR3 runs to 17 residues. The CDR3 nucleotides are TGTGCCAGTACGCGGCTAGCGGGAGGAGGGGGGAACAATGAGCAGTTCTTC. As protein: CASTRLAGGGGNNEQFF.